This TCR beta chain stems from a study of CD8 T cells in Susac syndrome (dated by TCRdb to the late 2010s). In terms of the full investigation: Of the Susac syndrome patients who were sequenced, eight were in clinical remission while roughly six had clinically active disease. Whether CD8+ T cell activation and differentiation in Susac syndrome was antigen driven was tested using repertoire sequencing. At blood withdrawal, Susac syndrome patients were either therapy-naive, taking corticosteroids (in some cases with IVIg as well), or taking IVIg alone.

As encoded in the germline V gene, CDR1 is SNHLY while CDR2 is FYNNEI. The CDR3 spans 15 residues, from the cysteine through the phenylalanine. The sequence is cut down to CDR3 DNA, 45 bases in frame from base 1. V is cut by 6 bases and J by 1 base, and the space between the germline ends is 15 bases. The full study reports these points: No clonal expansion was detected in the CD4+ T cell repertoire of Susac syndrome patients. The TCR sequencing and HLA analysis was acknowledged to have included a relatively small number of individuals.

Peripheral blood CD8+ and CD4+ T cells from healthy donors, Susac syndrome patients and multiple sclerosis patients were profiled by high-throughput TCR beta sequencing. Susac syndrome patients met recently defined diagnostic criteria for definite or probable disease. Bulk CD8+ and CD4+ T cells were purified by magnetic negative isolation, whereas CD8+ TEMRA cells were enriched by FACS. Blood was collected in EDTA tubes and processed within 24 hours, with PBMCs isolated through density gradient centrifugation. PBMCs intended for TCR sequencing were frozen in liquid nitrogen and were later thawed in a 37 degrees C water bath. The sorted or isolated CD4+, CD8+ and CD8+ TEMRA cells had a purity of 90% or higher. RNA was extracted using the RNeasy kit, and about 0.5 to 1 microgram was reverse transcribed with random hexamers. The immunoSEQ multiplex PCR assay, covering 54 Vbeta and 13 Jbeta segments, was used to amplify TCR beta CDR3 regions. To correct PCR amplification bias, a synthetic template baseline was used for both primer optimization and computational correction. On the authors' methods: Reads were annotated to V, D and J genes according to IMGT and were analyzed with immunoSEQ Analyzer, with only productive sequences retained. Clonality was calculated as one minus the Shannon entropy normalized by log2 of the number of productive unique sequences. Public and private clones were assessed among the 100 most prevalent clones of each patient and control. Susac-specific clones were defined as absent from healthy and MS cohorts, over a thousand published viral clones and other ImmuneACCESS disease sequences. TCRdb took the public reads, trimmed them with fastp at Q25, ran MiXCR for clone calling and kept in-frame beta chains. All rows with the same CDR3 protein become a single entry with the most common DNA and genes. None of the V and J calls come from the authors' own analysis; TCRdb made them. This sample gives 150,000 to 200,000 distinct CDR3 sequences in total; 90% to 95% of them show up just once. Approximately 0.11% of the sample belongs to the ten largest clones.

Notes on this clonotype: Its specific antigen is unknown. No much larger clonotype is one base removed from it; base qualities were not supplied.

The clonotype was recovered from a human donor with Susac syndrome. The chain is made from TRBV2 and TRBJ1-1, and TRBD1 may be the D gene, going by 5 matching bases. Sequencing was done on a sample of CD4+ T cells from PBMCs. The sequenced DNA: TGTGCCAGCAGAGGCGGGGCCCCAAGGAACACTGAAGCTTTCTTT. Translation gives CASRGGAPRNTEAFF. When the CDR3 is completed using the reference TRBV2 and TRBJ1-1 genes on either side, the full variable domain is EPEVTQTPSHQVTQMGQEVILRCVPISNHLYFYWYRQILGQKVEFLVSFYNNEISEKSEIFDDQFSVERPDGSNFTLKIRSTKLEDSAMYFCASRGGAPRNTEAFFGQGTRLTVV.